A single sample is the source of the 6 T cell receptor beta chains below, sequenced in a study of T cells in Graves' hyperthyroidism and ophthalmopathy. Authors of the study amplified TCR beta CDR3 regions from RNA transcripts. HTBI primers were the set used in a first-round RT-PCR of the TCR CDR3. MiXCR was run by TCRdb on the multiplex PCR reads, yielding one entry per CDR3 protein. This table has 600,000 or so distinct CDR3 sequences, approximately 15% appearing once. Sample: blood. The receptors stem from a woman younger than 35 with Graves' ophthalmopathy.

The chain employs TRBV27 and TRBJ1-6, with a possible D match to TRBD1 (6 bases). Trimming pared 3 bases from V and 9 bases from J, leaving 12 bases between. Germline V gene data show CDR1 as MNHEY and CDR2 as SMNVEV (reference sequence). The CDR3 contains 14 residues. The CDR3 loop is CASSFKQGSSPLHF. CDR3 DNA: TGTGCCAGCAGTTTTAAACAGGGAAGTTCACCCCTCCACTTT.

This clonotype is a singleton in its sample. With a much larger clone just one base away, this may be a read error. J is TRBJ1-2 and V is TRBV3-1; TRBD1 matches at 8 bases. Germline assignment: CDR1 LGHDT and CDR2 YNNKEL (reference sequence). V was pared by 0 bases and J by 6 bases, with 6 bases of the junction left unmatched. This CDR3 comprises 15 residues. The CDR3 protein is CASSQDSGGGDGYTF. DNA for the CDR3: TGTGCCAGCAGCCAAGATTCAGGGGGCGGGGATGGCTACACCTTC.

About this clonotype itself: At one boundary the junction diverges from the germline segment, which might be a read error. V and J are TRBV27 and TRBJ1-6; TRBD1 might be the D (5 bases). Germline V gene data show CDR1 as MNHEY and CDR2 as SMNVEV (reference sequence). This CDR3 is built from 15 residues. The CDR3 loop reads CASNKGRRANSPHHF. As DNA, the CDR3 is TGTGCCAGCAACAAGGGGCGGCGGGCGAATTCACCCCACCACTTT.

This clonotype has ten or more counts. The chain has TRBV20-1 and TRBJ2-7; D possibly corresponds to TRBD2 (6 bases). Germline V gene sequence: CDR1 DFQATT, CDR2 SNEGSKA (reference sequence). V lost 2 bases, J lost 1 base, and 18 bases lay in between. This CDR3 has 16 amino acids. CDR3 DNA sequence: TGCAGTGCTAGAATGCGTTCGGCTAGCGATTCCTACGAGCAGTACTTC. Its protein product is CSARMRSASDSYEQYF.

The rearrangement joins TRBV6-6 to TRBJ2-1; TRBD2 matches at 10 bases. The CDR3 is 15 residues long. Germline V lookup: CDR1 MNHNY, CDR2 SVGAGI (reference sequence). With 0 bases clipped from V and 8 bases from J, the junction kept 4 bases outside the gene matches. CDR3 DNA: TGTGCCAGCAGTTACTCCGGGACTAGCGTGGATGAGCAGTTCTTC. This sequence encodes CASSYSGTSVDEQFF.

This clonotype was seen a few times. The chain combines TRBV27 with TRBJ1-5; D call uncertain. The V end was cut by 8 bases, the J end by 3 bases, with 11 bases between. Germline V lookup: CDR1 MNHEY, CDR2 SMNVEV (reference sequence). This CDR3 region has 13 residues. CDR3 coding DNA: TGTGCCAGCGCCCTCGGGTCCAATCAGCCCCAGCATTTT. It yields the protein CASALGSNQPQHF.